A single sample gave rise to the 9 T cell receptor beta chains below, sequenced in a study of CD39 and CD103 CD8 tumor-infiltrating T cells. This table comes from immunoSEQ multiplex PCR, and its TCRdb copy is limited to in-frame clones, with some not included. The repertoire consists of thousands of clones, with more than 60% occurring once and the leading ten covering 58%. Sample: CD8+ T cells sorted from blood. Subset meaning: total memory CD8 T cells (CD45RA-CCR7+/-) from blood or uninvolved lymph node. These receptors were obtained from a human donor with head and neck squamous cell carcinoma.

The chain carries TRBV4-3 and TRBJ2-7, with a tentative D call TRBD2 (6 bases). Germline V CDR1 and CDR2: LGHNA, YSLEER. This CDR3 is built from 15 residues. With 0 bases removed from V and 3 bases from J, the gap between germline ends came to 12 bases. The CDR3 nucleotides read TGCGCCAGCAGCCAAGATCAGGGACTTGTCTACGAGCAGTACTTC. Its translation is CASSQDQGLVYEQYF.

This chain links TRBV6-5 with TRBJ1-5; the D gene is possibly TRBD1 (6 bases). CDR1 is MNHEY and CDR2 is SVGAGI in the germline V gene. This CDR3 spans 15 amino acids. Trimming stripped 4 bases from V and 1 base from J, with 11 bases between. The CDR3 nucleotides are TGTGCCAGCAGTTCTACAGGGATGAGCAATCAGCCCCAGCATTTT. Translating it yields CASSSTGMSNQPQHF.

The chain uses TRBV11-2 and TRBJ2-7; no reliable D call. The V end was cut by 0 bases, the J end by 0 bases, with 6 bases between. The CDR3 has 14 amino acids. CDR1 is SGHAT and CDR2 is FQNNGV in the germline V gene. CDR3 loop: CASSLEADSYEQYF. DNA of the CDR3: TGTGCCAGCAGCTTAGAGGCGGACTCCTACGAGCAGTACTTC.

This chain joins TRBV19 and TRBJ2-1; D is unclear. The CDR3 length is 12 residues. In germline, CDR1 is LNHDA, CDR2 SQIVND (reference sequence). V was clipped by 6 bases and J by 10 bases, with 13 bases between them. The CDR3 protein is CASRPPYGEQFF. As DNA, the CDR3 is TGTGCCAGTAGACCCCCGTACGGAGAGCAGTTCTTC.

This clone has just a few counts. The rearrangement links TRBV27 to TRBJ1-1; TRBD1 agrees at 7 bases. The CDR3 consists of 14 residues. V gave up 3 bases and J gave up 4 bases; unmatched junction bases: 5. Germline lookup yields CDR1 MNHEY and CDR2 SMNVEV (reference sequence). CDR3 sequence reads: CASSFSRGVTEAFF. The CDR3 DNA is TGTGCCAGCAGTTTTTCCAGGGGGGTCACTGAAGCTTTCTTT.

This clone appeared a few times. The chain carries TRBV11-1 and TRBJ2-1; 7 bases are shared with TRBD1. The CDR3 is made up of 16 amino acids. Germline V gives CDR1 SGHAT, CDR2 FQDESV (reference sequence). V lost 1 base to trimming and J lost 0 bases; unmatched junction nucleotides: 3. CDR3 in DNA: TGTGCCAGCAGCTTAGATTCAGGGGGCTCCTACAATGAGCAGTTCTTC. Its protein product is CASSLDSGGSYNEQFF.

The rearrangement joins TRBV5-6 to TRBJ2-1, with 11 bases fitting TRBD1. CDR1 is SGHDT and CDR2 is YYEEEE in the germline V gene. CDR3 size: 16 residues. Trimming took 2 bases from V and 7 from J; bases not matched to a gene: 8. The CDR3 bases are TGTGCCAGCAGCTTTGGAGCGGGACAGGGGGGTAATGAGCAGTTCTTC. Protein sequence: CASSFGAGQGGNEQFF.

The V call is TRBV9, the J call TRBJ2-5; TRBD1 is a possible D gene (6 bases). This CDR3 region has 17 residues. Trimming removed 0 bases from V and 0 bases from J, with 15 bases in between. Germline loops: CDR1 SGDLS, CDR2 YYNGEE. CDR3 sequence reads: CASSVAWGRGYQETQYF. The CDR3 bases are TGTGCCAGCAGCGTAGCCTGGGGCAGGGGCTACCAAGAGACCCAGTACTTC.

The V gene is TRBV7-9, the J gene TRBJ2-5; D assignment may be TRBD1 or TRBD2 (5 bases each). CDR1 is SEHNR, CDR2 FQNEAQ, per germline (reference sequence). The CDR3 runs to 15 residues. Deletions cut 3 bases from V and 2 bases from J, with 13 bases between. Here the CDR3 reads CASSLKTGTQETQYF. CDR3 nucleotide sequence: TGTGCCAGCAGCTTGAAAACCGGGACGCAAGAGACCCAGTACTTC.